The 28 T cell receptor beta chains listed next were all sequenced from one sample in a study of blood T cell repertoires in COVID-19. The repertoire was sequenced with immunoSEQ multiplex PCR; TCRdb's copy has only in-frame clones and lacks some. In the table there are 200,000 to 250,000 clones, around 89% of which are singletons. Material: PBMCs or T cells enriched from blood (not recorded which). These receptors originate from a woman aged 25 to 39 who had recovered from COVID-19.

The CDR3 is CASSLTSGVTDTQYF. The DNA of the CDR3 is TGTGCCAGCAGCTTAACTAGCGGGGTCACAGATACGCAGTATTTT. The chain recombines TRBV7-2 with TRBJ2-3, with 10 bases aligning to TRBD2. V lost 2 bases and J lost 2; bases outside the gene matches: 1. Germline assignment: CDR1 SGHTA and CDR2 FQGNSA. The CDR3 sequence is 15 residues long.

The rearrangement uses TRBV5-4 and TRBJ2-1; weak D call: TRBD1 (5 bases). CDR1 and CDR2 (germline): SGHNT, YYREEE (reference sequence). This CDR3 region has 13 residues. V was clipped by 4 bases and J by 5 bases, with 10 bases between them. This chain's CDR3 is CASSVDSDNEQFF. For the CDR3, the DNA is TGTGCCAGCAGCGTTGACAGCGACAATGAGCAGTTCTTC.

The CDR3 reads CASSLATGERTGELFF. The DNA of the CDR3 is TGTGCCAGCAGCTTAGCTACAGGGGAAAGGACCGGGGAGCTGTTTTTT. The chain joins TRBV7-6 to TRBJ2-2; TRBD1 agrees at 7 bases. The CDR3 sequence is 16 residues long. Trimming took 0 bases from V and 5 from J; bases not matched to a gene: 6. From germline, CDR1 is SGHVS and CDR2 FNYEAQ.

J is TRBJ1-1 and V is TRBV7-2, with unresolved D. Per germline, CDR1 SGHTA and CDR2 FQGNSA. This CDR3 contains 13 residues. V dropped 6 bases and J dropped 4 bases, with 12 bases sitting between them. CDR3 sequence reads: CASSRLAGTEAFF. The DNA of the CDR3 is TGTGCCAGCAGTCGTTTGGCAGGCACTGAAGCTTTCTTT.

This chain connects TRBV3-1 (or the pseudogene TRBV3-2) to TRBJ2-4; the D gene is possibly TRBD2 (6 bases). Germline CDR1 is LGHDT and CDR2 is YNNKEL (reference sequence). CDR3 length: 16 residues. V was trimmed by 4 bases and J by 0 bases, leaving 13 bases between them. DNA of the CDR3: TGTGCCAGCAGCCCCTTCGGGACTGGAGCCAAAAACATTCAGTACTTC. Translating gives CASSPFGTGAKNIQYF.

The chain has TRBV3-1 (or the pseudogene TRBV3-2) and TRBJ2-5, with TRBD2 matching over 10 bases. The germline gives CDR1 LGHDT, CDR2 YNNKEL (reference sequence). This CDR3 contains 18 residues. V lost 0 bases and J lost 2; bases outside the gene matches: 9. In DNA, the CDR3 is TGTGCCAGCAGCCAAGATCTGAGGTTAGCGGGGGGTCAAGAGACCCAGTACTTC. Its translation is CASSQDLRLAGGQETQYF.

The chain recombines TRBV7-9 with TRBJ1-2, with TRBD1 identical over 7 bases. This CDR3 is built from 14 residues. Germline lookup yields CDR1 SEHNR and CDR2 FQNEAQ (reference sequence). Trimming took 1 base from V and 5 from J; bases not matched to a gene: 4. CDR3 bases: TGTGCCAGCAGCTTAGGGACAGGTGATTATGGCTACACCTTC. Residues: CASSLGTGDYGYTF.

This clone was seen more than once but under ten times. V usage is TRBV4-1 and J usage is TRBJ1-2; possibly TRBD1 for D (5 bases). CDR1 and CDR2 from the germline V gene are MGHRA and YSYEKL. The CDR3 has 14 amino acids. V lost 1 base and J 7 bases, leaving 13 bases between the germline ends. The CDR3 loop is CASSQGAGNSGYTF. CDR3 nucleotide sequence: TGCGCCAGCAGCCAAGGTGCAGGGAATAGTGGCTACACCTTC.

The chain has TRBV6-5 and TRBJ1-2; 9 bases map to TRBD1. With V trimmed by 4 bases and J by 5 bases, 2 bases remained unmatched. This CDR3 is 13 amino acids long. The germline CDR1 and CDR2 sequences are MNHEY and SVGAGI. CDR3 loop: CASSFDRGYGYTF. The DNA for the CDR3 is TGTGCCAGCAGTTTCGACAGGGGGTATGGCTACACCTTC.

The chain joins TRBV14 to TRBJ1-3; D is ambiguous. This CDR3 is built from 16 residues. V shed 3 bases and J shed 0 bases, with 12 bases lying between them. Germline CDR1 and CDR2: SGHDN and FVKESK. CDR3 in amino acids: CASSHGGGYSGNTIYF. CDR3 in DNA: TGTGCCAGCAGCCATGGAGGAGGATACTCTGGAAACACCATATATTTT. Using reference TRBV14 and TRBJ1-3 for the parts outside the CDR3, the full variable domain is EAGVTQFPSHSVIEKGQTVTLRCDPISGHDNLYWYRRVMGKEIKFLLHFVKESKQDESGMPNNRFLAERTGGTYSTLKVQPAELEDSGVYFCASSHGGGYSGNTIYFGEGSWLTVV.

V and J are TRBV3-1 (or the pseudogene TRBV3-2) and TRBJ1-3; D perhaps matches TRBD1 (6 bases). From germline, CDR1 is LGHDT and CDR2 YNNKEL (reference sequence). V lost 5 bases and J 2 bases, leaving 7 bases between the germline ends. The CDR3 has 13 amino acids. The CDR3 here is CASSTGPGNTIYF. In DNA, the CDR3 is TGTGCCAGCAGCACAGGGCCTGGAAACACCATATATTTT.

V and J are TRBV4-3 and TRBJ1-2, with 9 positions matching TRBD1. J lost 5 bases, V lost 0 bases, and 4 bases had no gene match. Germline CDR1 and CDR2: LGHNA and YSLEER. The CDR3 contains 15 residues. The CDR3 DNA is TGCGCCAGCAGCCAAGACCCAGACAGGGGGTATGGCTACACCTTC. Its translation: CASSQDPDRGYGYTF.

The chain employs TRBV7-2 and TRBJ2-2, with D possibly being TRBD2 (7 bases). CDR1 and CDR2 (germline): SGHTA, FQGNSA. There are 15 residues in the CDR3. Trimming removed 7 bases at V and 7 bases at J, with 19 bases between. CDR3 in DNA: TGTGCCAGCACCCCCCATGGGGGGGCCGGCGGGGAGCTGTTTTTT. Its protein is CASTPHGGAGGELFF.

This rearrangement joins TRBV19 to TRBJ2-3, with D unclear. V was clipped by 1 base and J by 3 bases, with 14 bases between them. This CDR3 spans 16 amino acids. Germline-derived CDR1 and CDR2 are LNHDA and SQIVND (reference sequence). The CDR3 DNA reads as TGTGCCAGTAGTATAGGGGTCAGGCTGAGAACAGATACGCAGTATTTT. It codes for CASSIGVRLRTDTQYF. Combining the CDR3 with reference TRBV19 and TRBJ2-3 gives the whole variable domain DGGITQSPKYLFRKEGQNVTLSCEQNLNHDAMYWYRQDPGQGLRLIYYSQIVNDFQKGDIAEGYSVSREKKESFPLTVTSAQKNPTAFYLCASSIGVRLRTDTQYFGPGTRLTVL.

This chain joins TRBV7-6 and TRBJ2-1; possibly TRBD1 for D (6 bases). The CDR3 loop spans 16 amino acids. V gave up 5 bases and J gave up 5 bases, with 19 bases separating them. Germline assignment: CDR1 SGHVS and CDR2 FNYEAQ. CDR3 amino acids: CASSLIRDTNHNEQFF. The CDR3 nucleotides read TGTGCCAGCAGCCTTATTCGGGACACTAATCACAATGAGCAGTTCTTC.

The rearrangement uses TRBV5-8 and TRBJ2-5; 8 bases map to TRBD2. This CDR3 is 14 amino acids long. From germline, CDR1 is SGHTS and CDR2 YDEGEE. The junction had 2 bases not matched to a gene; V was cut back by 0 bases and J by 4 bases. The CDR3 spells CASSLGRGGETQYF. DNA of the CDR3: TGTGCCAGCAGCTTGGGACGGGGGGGAGAGACCCAGTACTTC.

This clone was seen a single time. The chain couples TRBV19 to TRBJ1-1; TRBD1 aligns across 10 bases. The trim removed 2 bases at V and 0 bases at J, leaving 6 bases unmatched. Looked up from germline, CDR1 is LNHDA and CDR2 is SQIVND (reference sequence). The CDR3 has 17 amino acids. CDR3 in DNA: TGTGCCAGTAGTATACTCGGGACAGGGGTTTTGAACACTGAAGCTTTCTTT. This encodes CASSILGTGVLNTEAFF.

The rearrangement links TRBV29-1 to TRBJ2-6; the match to TRBD1 covers 8 bases. The V segment lost 4 bases and the J segment 4 bases; nucleotides outside the gene matches: 9. Germline CDR1 and CDR2: SQVTM and ANQGSEA. CDR3 length: 16 residues. The CDR3 here is CSVAVPRGPGANVLTF. The CDR3 bases are TGCAGCGTTGCAGTTCCCAGGGGGCCCGGGGCCAACGTCCTGACTTTC.

This rearrangement joins TRBV11-3 to TRBJ1-2; D is ambiguous. Looked up from germline, CDR1 is SGHNT and CDR2 is YENEEA. This CDR3 has 12 residues. Trimming shortened V by 7 bases and J by 0 bases, and 6 bases separated the two germline ends. The CDR3 here is CASTNSNYGYTF. DNA for the CDR3: TGTGCCAGCACCAATTCTAACTATGGCTACACCTTC. The full variable domain, rest sourced from reference TRBV11-3 and TRBJ1-2, is EAGVVQSPRYKIIEKKQPVAFWCNPISGHNTLYWYLQNLGQGPELLIRYENEEAVDDSQLPKDRFSAERLKGVDSTLKIQPAELGDSAVYLCASTNSNYGYTFGSGTRLTVV.

The chain uses TRBV10-3 and TRBJ1-2, with TRBD1 identical over 8 bases. This CDR3 spans 13 amino acids. From germline, CDR1 is ENHRY and CDR2 SYGVKD. With 6 bases clipped from V and 4 bases from J, the junction kept 4 bases outside the gene matches. The CDR3 DNA reads TGTGCCATCAGGGGTACAGGGGGCTATGGCTACACCTTC. Residues: CAIRGTGGYGYTF.

V and J are TRBV3-1 (or the pseudogene TRBV3-2) and TRBJ1-1; no definite D call. Germline V CDR1 and CDR2: LGHDT, YNNKEL (reference sequence). The length of the CDR3 is 13 residues. V was shortened by 3 bases and J by 1 base, with 6 bases between the two germline ends. CDR3 bases: TGTGCCAGCAGCCATTGGCAGAACACTGAAGCTTTCTTT. It encodes CASSHWQNTEAFF.

The gene calls are TRBV7-8 and TRBJ2-4; perhaps TRBD2 as D (5 bases). This CDR3 contains 16 residues. V dropped 4 bases and J dropped 3 bases, with 16 bases sitting between them. Germline V gene lookup returns CDR1 SGHVS and CDR2 FQNEAQ. For the CDR3, the DNA is TGTGCCAGCAGCTCAAACCCTCGGGGTGGCAAAAACATTCAGTACTTC. Protein product: CASSSNPRGGKNIQYF.

CDR3 nucleotides: TGTGCCAGCAGTTTTAATTTCGAGCAGTTCTTC. It yields the protein CASSFNFEQFF. The chain links TRBV12-3 or TRBV12-4 to TRBJ2-1, with D uncertain. V was shortened by 3 bases and J by 10 bases, with 7 bases between the two germline ends. This CDR3 region has 11 residues.

This chain links TRBV19 with TRBJ2-7, with a tentative D call TRBD2 (6 bases). This CDR3 is 14 amino acids long. Deletions cut 5 bases from V and 0 bases from J, with 11 bases between. In germline, CDR1 is LNHDA, CDR2 SQIVND (reference sequence). The CDR3 DNA is TGTGCCAGTAGTCCCCGGGGAGGCTCCTACGAGCAGTACTTC. Amino acids: CASSPRGGSYEQYF.

The chain couples TRBV7-8 to TRBJ2-1; 11 bases are shared with TRBD1. This CDR3 has 16 residues. CDR1 and CDR2 (germline): SGHVS, FQNEAQ. V trimming: 5 bases; J trimming: 10 bases; junction bases outside the gene matches: 13. CDR3 residues: CASSVRTGGSQGEQFF. CDR3 coding DNA: TGTGCCAGCAGCGTAAGGACAGGGGGCTCGCAAGGGGAGCAGTTCTTC.

This chain joins TRBV7-8 and TRBJ1-2; D is undetermined. Trimming took 1 base from V and 5 from J, leaving 8 bases between them. Germline V lookup: CDR1 SGHVS, CDR2 FQNEAQ. The CDR3 runs 13 residues. The CDR3 reads CASSLDTDYGYTF. For the CDR3, the DNA is TGTGCCAGCAGCTTAGATACAGATTATGGCTACACCTTC.

The CDR3 region has the DNA TGTGCCAGCAGCTTGGCTGGGACAGGGGCTTATGGCTACACCTTC. Translated, it gives CASSLAGTGAYGYTF. The chain employs TRBV5-4 and TRBJ1-2; 10 nucleotides agree with TRBD1. The CDR3 runs to 15 residues. J gave up 5 bases and V 0 bases, and 4 bases lay outside the gene matches. Germline CDR1 and CDR2: SGHNT and YYREEE (reference sequence).

This chain joins TRBV19 and TRBJ1-5; D may be TRBD1 (6 bases). The V end lost 1 base, the J end lost 0 bases, and 10 bases lay between the germline ends. Germline CDR1 and CDR2: LNHDA and SQIVND (reference sequence). This CDR3 is 16 amino acids long. The CDR3 nucleotides read TGTGCCAGTAGTATAGTTGGGGGCATTAGCAATCAGCCCCAGCATTTT. Protein: CASSIVGGISNQPQHF. Looking up the rest from reference TRBV19 and TRBJ1-5 gives the full variable domain: DGGITQSPKYLFRKEGQNVTLSCEQNLNHDAMYWYRQDPGQGLRLIYYSQIVNDFQKGDIAEGYSVSREKKESFPLTVTSAQKNPTAFYLCASSIVGGISNQPQHFGDGTRLSIL.